Listed here are 24 T cell receptor beta chains from one sample, sequenced in a study of T cell changes during pregnancy in multiple sclerosis. Only in-frame clones appear in the TCRdb table, and some are missing; sequencing was by immunoSEQ multiplex PCR. The table shows some 140,000 clones, with approximately 96% occurring only once. The sequencing used peripheral blood, collected after pregnancy. These receptors were collected from a female donor with multiple sclerosis, enrolled in a pregnancy study.

This clone showed up just once. V gene TRBV7-6 combines with J gene TRBJ1-3; D may be TRBD1 (6 bases). The germline CDR1 and CDR2 sequences are SGHVS and FNYEAQ. CDR3 length: 13 amino acids. V was clipped by 2 bases and J by 10 bases, with 12 bases between them. This CDR3 reads CASSLRFQGTIYF. The CDR3 DNA reads as TGTGCCAGCAGCTTAAGGTTTCAGGGGACCATATATTTT. Drawing the rest from reference TRBV7-6 and TRBJ1-3, the complete variable domain is GAGVSQSPRYKVTKRGQDVALRCDPISGHVSLYWYRQALGQGPEFLTYFNYEAQQDKSGLPNDRFSAERPEGSISTLTIQRTEQRDSAMYRCASSLRFQGTIYFGEGSWLTVV.

The chain joins TRBV6-1 to TRBJ1-1; a weak D match, TRBD1 (6 bases). Per the germline V gene, CDR1 is MNHNS and CDR2 is SASEGT. Trimming took 6 bases from V and 7 from J, leaving 15 bases between them. CDR3 length: 13 amino acids. The CDR3 loop is CASRDRTQFEAFF. The CDR3 DNA follows: TGTGCCAGCAGGGACAGAACACAGTTTGAAGCTTTCTTT.

The CDR3 is CASSYGLGREQYF. The CDR3 bases are TGTGCCAGCAGTTACGGGCTTGGAAGGGAGCAGTACTTC. V and J are TRBV6-5 and TRBJ2-7; no reliable D call. The CDR3 is made up of 13 amino acids. CDR1 MNHEY and CDR2 SVGAGI come from the germline V gene. The V end lost 2 bases, the J end lost 7 bases, and 12 bases lay between the germline ends.

The chain uses TRBV7-9 and TRBJ2-5; weak D call: TRBD2 (7 bases). Per the germline V gene, CDR1 is SEHNR and CDR2 is FQNEAQ (reference sequence). This CDR3 is built from 15 residues. Trimming took 5 bases from V and 3 from J, leaving 16 bases between them. CDR3 residues: CASSPIGGRKETQYF. CDR3 nucleotides: TGTGCCAGCAGCCCGATCGGGGGGCGGAAAGAGACCCAGTACTTC.

The CDR3 region has the DNA TGTGCCAGCATTTCTAGCGGGCAAGGATCCTACAATGAGCAGTTCTTC. It is translated as CASISSGQGSYNEQFF. The chain is built from TRBV28 and TRBJ2-1; 8 bases match TRBD2. Germline-derived CDR1 and CDR2 are MDHEN and SYDVKM. The ends lost 7 bases at V and 1 base at J; junction bases unmatched: 9. The CDR3 is 16 amino acids.

This chain joins TRBV5-6 and TRBJ2-5, with TRBD1 as a possible D gene (7 bases). Trimming left V 4 bases short and J 7 bases short, with 17 bases between. The CDR3 length is 14 residues. The germline CDR1 and CDR2 sequences are SGHDT and YYEEEE. CDR3 amino acids: CASSQGGIRGTQYF. The DNA of the CDR3 is TGTGCCAGCAGCCAGGGGGGTATTCGGGGGACCCAGTACTTC.

This chain links TRBV5-5 with TRBJ2-7; 12 bases map to TRBD2. With 2 bases clipped from V and 4 bases from J, the junction kept 7 bases outside the gene matches. CDR1 and CDR2 from the germline V gene are SGHKS and YYEKEE (reference sequence). The CDR3 spans 16 residues. CDR3 coding DNA: TGTGCCAGCAGCTTTCGGGCTAGCGGGAGGGGATACGAGCAGTACTTC. Encoded protein: CASSFRASGRGYEQYF.

J is TRBJ2-1 and V is TRBV4-3; 9 bases are shared with TRBD2. Germline assignment: CDR1 LGHNA and CDR2 YSLEER. V lost 1 base, J lost 0 bases, and 7 bases stayed unmatched. The CDR3 loop spans 18 amino acids. CDR3 in amino acids: CASSQVGLARFSYNEQFF. DNA of the CDR3: TGCGCCAGCAGCCAAGTCGGACTAGCGCGCTTCTCCTACAATGAGCAGTTCTTC.

The V gene is TRBV29-1, the J gene TRBJ1-5; 9 bases line up with TRBD1. This CDR3 spans 12 amino acids. Trimming cost V 6 bases and J 5 bases; bases outside gene matches: 2. Germline lookup yields CDR1 SQVTM and CDR2 ANQGSEA. The CDR3 DNA follows: TGCAGCGTGGGACAGGGAGATCAGCCCCAGCATTTT. This encodes CSVGQGDQPQHF.

The CDR3 DNA follows: TGTGCCAGCAGCCTACAGGGGCGAGAGACCCAGTACTTC. This gives the protein CASSLQGRETQYF. The chain links TRBV7-9 to TRBJ2-5; TRBD1 agrees at 7 bases. This CDR3 region has 13 residues. Germline V CDR1 and CDR2: SEHNR, FQNEAQ (reference sequence). After removal of 5 bases from V and 4 bases from J, the junction contained 4 bases not matched to a gene.

The V gene is TRBV5-5, the J gene TRBJ1-4, with 10 bases matching TRBD1. Trimming removed 0 bases from V and 6 bases from J; junction bases left unmatched: 2. Germline CDR1 is SGHKS and CDR2 is YYEKEE (reference sequence). The CDR3 spans 15 residues. The DNA for the CDR3 is TGTGCCAGCAGCTTGGGGACAGGGGGGTATGAAAAACTGTTTTTT. It translates to CASSLGTGGYEKLFF. The full variable domain, with the rest looked up from reference TRBV5-5 and TRBJ1-4, is DAGVTQSPTHLIKTRGQQVTLRCSPISGHKSVSWYQQVLGQGPQFIFQYYEKEERGRGNFPDRFSARQFPNYSSELNVNALLLGDSALYLCASSLGTGGYEKLFFGSGTQLSVL.

This chain's CDR3 is CASSERGQLVGYTF. Written as DNA, the CDR3 is TGTGCCAGCAGTGAAAGGGGTCAGTTGGTAGGCTACACCTTC. V and J are TRBV2 and TRBJ1-2; a weak D match, TRBD1 (5 bases). This CDR3 spans 14 amino acids. CDR1 and CDR2 (germline): SNHLY, FYNNEI. With 2 bases removed from V and 8 bases from J, the gap between germline ends came to 15 bases.

The chain is built from TRBV6-1 and TRBJ2-1, with 11 positions matching TRBD2. The V segment lost 4 bases and the J segment 5 bases; nucleotides outside the gene matches: 4. Germline assignment: CDR1 MNHNS and CDR2 SASEGT. CDR3 size: 15 residues. CDR3 in amino acids: CASSGGTSGHNEQFF. The DNA of the CDR3 is TGTGCCAGCAGTGGTGGGACTAGCGGACACAATGAGCAGTTCTTC.

This chain uses TRBV19 with TRBJ2-2, with TRBD1 matching over 10 bases. This CDR3 is 16 amino acids long. Germline CDR1 and CDR2: LNHDA and SQIVND (reference sequence). Trimming cost V 10 bases and J 3 bases; bases outside gene matches: 11. The CDR3 region is CATVDRGQRDTGELFF. CDR3 DNA: TGTGCCACCGTCGACAGGGGGCAAAGGGACACCGGGGAGCTGTTTTTT.

The rearrangement joins TRBV2 to TRBJ2-6; TRBD1 agrees at 7 bases. CDR3 length equals 15 residues. The junction had 3 bases not matched to a gene; V was cut back by 4 bases and J by 3 bases. Germline V gene sequence: CDR1 SNHLY, CDR2 FYNNEI. The CDR3 nucleotides read TGTGCCAGCAGTGTAACAGGGGTTGGGGCCAACGTCCTGACTTTC. Its protein product is CASSVTGVGANVLTF.

This chain joins TRBV7-9 and TRBJ2-3, with TRBD2 matching 11 bases. The J segment lost 6 bases and the V segment lost 5 bases, leaving 16 bases of the junction unmatched. This CDR3 contains 18 residues. CDR1 is SEHNR and CDR2 is FQNEAQ in the germline V gene (reference sequence). CDR3 nucleotides: TGTGCCAGCAGCCAAGAGGGGTCACTAGCGGGAGTTCCGGATACGCAGTATTTT. Translated, it gives CASSQEGSLAGVPDTQYF.

J is TRBJ2-7 and V is TRBV5-4, with TRBD2 matching 7 bases. V shed 4 bases and J 7 bases; nucleotides not matched to a gene: 11. The CDR3 sequence is 14 residues long. Germline CDR1 and CDR2: SGHNT and YYREEE (reference sequence). CDR3 nucleotide sequence: TGTGCCAGCAGCAGGACGGGACTAACCGGAGAGCAGTACTTC. Its translation is CASSRTGLTGEQYF.

The CDR3 here is CSAGQGNTGELFF. Here the CDR3 DNA reads TGCAGCGCGGGACAGGGAAACACCGGGGAGCTGTTTTTT. V usage is TRBV29-1 and J usage is TRBJ2-2; TRBD1 aligns across 9 bases. J lost 2 bases, V lost 7 bases, and 2 bases had no gene match. Looked up from germline, CDR1 is SQVTM and CDR2 is ANQGSEA. This CDR3 is 13 amino acids long.

V is TRBV28 and J is TRBJ2-7; 9 nucleotides match TRBD1. The CDR3 has 14 residues. Unmatched junction bases numbered 2, after V lost 3 bases and J lost 2 bases. Germline V gene data show CDR1 as MDHEN and CDR2 as SYDVKM. CDR3 sequence reads: CASSLTGGAYEQYF. The CDR3 nucleotides are TGTGCCAGCAGTTTGACAGGGGGGGCCTACGAGCAGTACTTC.

V and J are TRBV19 and TRBJ2-7; the match to TRBD2 covers 9 bases. Trimming at V came to 3 bases and at J to 0 bases, leaving 12 bases not matched to a gene. CDR1 is LNHDA and CDR2 is SQIVND in the germline V gene (reference sequence). The CDR3 covers 18 residues. CDR3 sequence: CASSIQGSGSPSSYEQYF. The CDR3 bases are TGTGCCAGTAGTATCCAGGGTAGCGGGAGCCCCAGCTCCTACGAGCAGTACTTC.

This chain connects TRBV2 to TRBJ2-3; 13 bases fit TRBD2. The trim removed 11 bases at V and 5 bases at J, leaving 13 bases unmatched. Germline V gene lookup returns CDR1 SNHLY and CDR2 FYNNEI. The CDR3 extends over 16 amino acids. Here the CDR3 reads CAGSFFTSGRGDTQYF. The DNA of the CDR3 is TGTGCCGGCTCCTTTTTTACTAGCGGGAGGGGAGATACGCAGTATTTT. Based on the CDR3 plus reference TRBV2 and TRBJ2-3, the full variable domain is EPEVTQTPSHQVTQMGQEVILRCVPISNHLYFYWYRQILGQKVEFLVSFYNNEISEKSEIFDDQFSVERPDGSNFTLKIRSTKLEDSAMYFCAGSFFTSGRGDTQYFGPGTRLTVL.

The genes are TRBV2 and TRBJ1-2; 8 nucleotides line up with TRBD1. This CDR3 contains 15 residues. Trimming took 2 bases from V and 4 from J; bases not matched to a gene: 6. Germline V gene sequence: CDR1 SNHLY, CDR2 FYNNEI. The CDR3 region has the DNA TGTGCCAGCAGTGAAATTGGACAGGGCGCCTATGGCTACACCTTC. As protein: CASSEIGQGAYGYTF.

This clone was counted once. The rearrangement joins TRBV5-1 to TRBJ1-2, with 7 bases identical to TRBD1. Germline CDR1 is SGHRS and CDR2 is YFSETQ. The V gene end was trimmed by 4 bases and the J gene end by 2 bases; junction bases not matched to a gene: 8. The CDR3 is made up of 15 amino acids. DNA of the CDR3: TGCGCCAGCAGCGTAGGGGACAGCGGCAACTATGGCTACACCTTC. Its translation: CASSVGDSGNYGYTF.

The J gene is TRBJ1-1, the V gene TRBV7-2; 8 nucleotides match TRBD1. This CDR3 spans 15 amino acids. The V segment lost 3 bases and the J segment 6 bases; nucleotides outside the gene matches: 9. The germline V gene has CDR1 SGHTA and CDR2 FQGNSA. The CDR3: CASSLPRTGIAEAFF. Written as DNA, the CDR3 is TGTGCCAGCAGCTTGCCCCGGACAGGGATCGCTGAAGCTTTCTTT.